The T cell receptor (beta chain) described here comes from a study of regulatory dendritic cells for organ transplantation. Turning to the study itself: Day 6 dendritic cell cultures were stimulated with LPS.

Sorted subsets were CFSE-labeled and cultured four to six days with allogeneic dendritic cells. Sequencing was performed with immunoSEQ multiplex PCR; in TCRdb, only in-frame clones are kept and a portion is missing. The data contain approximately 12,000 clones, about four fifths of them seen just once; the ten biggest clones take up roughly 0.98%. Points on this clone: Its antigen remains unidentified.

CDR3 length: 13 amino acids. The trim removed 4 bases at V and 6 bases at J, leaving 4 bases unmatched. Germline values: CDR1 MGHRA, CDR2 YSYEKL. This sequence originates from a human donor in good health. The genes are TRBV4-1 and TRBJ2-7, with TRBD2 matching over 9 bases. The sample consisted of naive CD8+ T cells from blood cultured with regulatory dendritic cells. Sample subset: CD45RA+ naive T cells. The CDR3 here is CASSRSGGGEQYF. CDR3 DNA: TGCGCCAGCAGCCGTAGCGGGGGTGGCGAGCAGTACTTC.